This T cell receptor (beta chain) was retrieved from a study of blood T cell repertoires in COVID-19. Germline CDR1 MNHEY, CDR2 SMNVEV (reference sequence). Trimming cost V 0 bases and J 6 bases; bases outside gene matches: 6. CDR3 length: 16 amino acids. In the source study's methods: Quantification of nucleated cells was approximated via reference gene primer amplification. Here immunoSEQ multiplex PCR was the method, and the copy in TCRdb shows in-frame clones only, minus some. That table is the source of V, J and clone size, and D and trimming were worked out from the DNA. The sample shows 250,000 to 400,000 clones, 88% of them seen only once.

Material: peripheral blood. The receptor's source is a woman in her twenties or thirties with COVID-19, enrolled during active disease. The chain couples TRBV27 to TRBJ1-5; 9 nucleotides align to TRBD1. The CDR3 region has the DNA TGTGCCAGCAGTTTATCGCACAGGGGGCTTATTCAGCCCCAGCATTTT. The encoded protein is CASSLSHRGLIQPQHF.